This TCR beta chain came from a study of T cells in women clearing cervical HPV infection. The overall study: Donors had HPV16-related CIN3 or worse; 2 had invasive cancer. Case blood was drawn a median about 150 days after lesion detection. With HLA typing for only a few women, HLA confounding remains possible.

This CDR3 spans 14 amino acids. Germline V CDR1 and CDR2: LNHDA, SQIVND (reference sequence). Trimming removed 6 bases at V and 7 bases at J, with 15 bases between. Broader study findings: Cases carried less TRBV6-7 than controls: roughly 0.11% versus 0.16%.

Repertoires were generated with immunoSEQ multiplex PCR, while TCRdb's copy carries only in-frame clones and drops some. Its clone listing holds 15,000 to 20,000 clones. Of note for this clone: No antigen is known for it. The CDR3 is cut off 3 residues early in the read; its end comes from the germline J gene.

This chain links TRBV19 with TRBJ1-4, with a weak D call TRBD1 (5 bases). Sample: blood buffy coat. This receptor was identified in a woman aged 18-69 years with a cervical HPV16 infection that either progressed to CIN3+ or cleared (not recorded which). This CDR3 is CASSPRQGFEKLFF. CDR3 bases read: TGTGCCAGTAGCCCAAGGCAGGGCTTTGAAAAA.